This T cell receptor beta chain was identified during a study of post-analysis software for immune sequencing data. Study information: Relapsing-remitting, secondary progressive and progressive-relapsing forms made up the multiple sclerosis disease courses.

Germline CDR1 is SGHTA and CDR2 is FQGTGA. This CDR3 spans 13 amino acids. The V and J ends lost 5 bases and 1 base respectively, with 7 bases between them. This clonotype showed up just once. The antigen is not known. cDNA libraries of TCR beta carried unique molecular identifiers. TCRdb reanalysed the PCR reads using MiXCR and keeps one entry per CDR3 protein. The sample has about 500,000 distinct CDR3 sequences, less than 45% seen once. Study-level results: Relative to controls, patients had about five TRBV segments at higher frequency, with TRBV5-6, TRBV5-1 and TRBV20-1 among these. Normalized Chao1 diversity in multiple sclerosis patients fell significantly below that of controls.

The gene calls are TRBV7-3 and TRBJ2-3; D call uncertain. Sample: blood. The sequence came from a girl aged 5 to 17 with multiple sclerosis. CDR3 nucleotide sequence: TGTGCCAGCAGCCCTGAGGGCACAGATACGCAGTATTTT. Protein: CASSPEGTDTQYF.